The rows below give T cell receptor beta chains drawn from one sample of a study of T cell responses to AZD1222 COVID-19 vaccine. The table came from immunoSEQ multiplex PCR; TCRdb's copy has only in-frame clones and leaves some out. Of approximately 150,000 clones in the sample, roughly 92% are singletons; the top ten hold 2.5% to 3%. This specimen consisted of peripheral blood, obtained on day 0 of AZD1222 vaccination. The receptors here all came from an adult in good health. Each CDR3 is given with its conserved first and last residue. Each record gives: J gene, D gene, CDR3 length, V gene, clone size, CDR3 protein, CDR3 DNA. D genes are given only for firm matches. Part of the rows lack a size; the others show once, few, many or a class for expanded clones.

>TRBJ1-2|-|12|TRBV6-5|-
CASSRWAFSYTF
TGTGCCAGCAGCCGTTGGGCCTTTAGCTACACCTTC
>TRBJ2-1|-|13|TRBV3-1/TRBV3-2|once
CASSQGQNNEQFF
TGTGCCAGCAGCCAAGGTCAGAACAATGAGCAGTTCTTC
>TRBJ1-1|-|12|TRBV27|-
CASSTGRTEAFF
TGTGCCAGCTCTACAGGGCGGACTGAAGCTTTCTTT
>TRBJ2-7|-|13|TRBV19|once
CASSIQAAYEQYF
TGTGCCAGTAGTATCCAGGCCGCCTACGAGCAGTACTTC
>TRBJ1-3|-|16|TRBV11-2|once
CASSTSGGLPGNTIYF
TGTGCCAGCTCGACCTCCGGGGGACTTCCTGGAAACACCATATATTTT
>TRBJ1-1|-|13|TRBV7-9|-
CASSPSPNTEAFF
TGTGCCAGCAGCCCCTCCCCGAACACTGAAGCTTTCTTT
>TRBJ1-1|-|15|TRBV6-1|-
CASSEWGSMNTEAFF
TGTGCCAGCAGTGAATGGGGCAGTATGAACACTGAAGCTTTCTTT
>TRBJ2-3|-|15|TRBV13|-
CASSQGLGDTDTQYF
TGTGCCAGCAGCCAGGGCCTAGGGGACACAGATACGCAGTATTTT
>TRBJ1-1|-|13|TRBV29-1|-
CSVDRAGEIGAFF
TGCAGCGTTGATCGGGCAGGGGAGATCGGAGCTTTCTTT
>TRBJ1-3|-|13|TRBV6-5|-
CASRGESRNTIYF
TGTGCCAGCAGGGGGGAATCCCGAAACACCATATATTTT
>TRBJ1-2|TRBD1|14|TRBV18|few
CASTSTGLDYGYTF
TGTGCCAGCACCTCGACAGGGTTGGACTATGGCTACACCTTC
>TRBJ2-7|TRBD1|15|TRBV6-5|-
CASSRGQGNLYEQYF
TGTGCCAGCAGCCGGGGACAGGGCAATCTCTACGAGCAGTACTTC
>TRBJ2-1|-|16|TRBV9|-
CASTRSLPSSYNEQFF
TGTGCCAGCACCAGAAGTTTACCGAGCTCCTACAATGAGCAGTTCTTC
>TRBJ2-7|-|14|TRBV5-4|-
CASSLGGPSREQYF
TGTGCCAGCAGCTTAGGCGGACCCTCGAGGGAGCAGTACTTC
>TRBJ2-7|-|12|TRBV6-1|-
CASSEDRVGQYF
TGTGCCAGCAGTGAAGACAGGGTTGGGCAGTACTTC
>TRBJ1-1|TRBD1|15|TRBV2|-
CASSEKGRGLGGAFF
TGTGCCAGCAGTGAAAAGGGCAGGGGGCTCGGCGGGGCTTTCTTT
>TRBJ2-2|TRBD2|14|TRBV29-1|-
CSFSGLPNTGELFF
TGCAGCTTCTCGGGACTACCTAACACCGGGGAGCTGTTTTTT
>TRBJ2-7|-|12|TRBV5-1|-
CASSNEGREQYF
TGCGCCAGCAGCAACGAGGGACGCGAGCAGTACTTC
>TRBJ1-1|-|13|TRBV30|-
CAWSVDGGTEAFF
TGTGCCTGGAGTGTTGACGGGGGGACTGAAGCTTTCTTT
>TRBJ2-1|-|17|TRBV21-1|-
CASSPNRREGAYNEQFF
TGTGCCAGCAGCCCGAATAGGCGGGAGGGAGCCTACAATGAGCAGTTCTTC
>TRBJ2-7|-|15|TRBV6-4|-
CASSDNPVGSYEQYF
TGTGCCAGCAGTGACAATCCTGTCGGTTCCTACGAGCAGTACTTC
>TRBJ1-1|TRBD1|13|TRBV12-3/TRBV12-4|-
CASSDRGGTEAFF
TGTGCCAGCAGTGACAGGGGTGGAACTGAAGCTTTCTTT
>TRBJ2-7|TRBD2|14|TRBV29-1|-
CSARTSGQTYEQYF
TGCAGCGCGCGTACTAGCGGGCAAACCTACGAGCAGTACTTC
>TRBJ2-7|TRBD1|19|TRBV11-2|-
CASSPRGAPGTGVSYEQYF
TGTGCCAGCAGCCCAAGGGGGGCCCCTGGGACAGGAGTTTCTTACGAGCAGTACTTC
>TRBJ1-1|-|16|TRBV27|-
CASSLDGVRLNTEAFF
TGTGCCAGCAGTTTAGACGGGGTCAGACTAAACACTGAAGCTTTCTTT
>TRBJ2-2|-|15|TRBV29-1|-
CSVPGWLGHTGELFF
TGCAGCGTTCCGGGGTGGTTAGGCCACACCGGGGAGCTGTTTTTT
>TRBJ1-2|-|14|TRBV10-2|-
CASSESPRVARYTF
TGCGCCAGCAGTGAGTCTCCCAGAGTAGCCCGCTACACCTTC
>TRBJ2-1|TRBD2|16|TRBV11-3|-
CASSMTSGSSYNEQFF
TGTGCCAGCAGCATGACTAGCGGAAGCTCCTACAATGAGCAGTTCTTC
>TRBJ1-1|-|13|TRBV3-1/TRBV3-2|-
CASSLLENTEAFF
TGTGCCAGCAGCCTTCTTGAAAACACTGAAGCTTTCTTT
>TRBJ2-3|TRBD1|17|TRBV4-1|-
CASSQDRGQGITDTQYF
TGCGCCAGCAGCCAAGACCGAGGACAGGGTATCACAGATACGCAGTATTTT
>TRBJ2-7|-|11|TRBV29-1|-
CSGGPAGEQYF
TGCAGCGGGGGGCCAGCGGGGGAGCAGTACTTC
>TRBJ2-1|-|13|TRBV27|-
CASSLDSYNEQFF
TGTGCCAGCAGTCTCGACTCCTACAATGAGCAGTTCTTC
>TRBJ1-5|TRBD1|13|TRBV27|-
CASALGTGSPQHF
TGTGCCAGCGCCCTCGGGACAGGATCGCCCCAGCATTTT
>TRBJ1-6|-|14|TRBV6-6|few
CASSYLQGSSPLHF
TGTGCCAGCAGTTACTTACAGGGAAGTTCACCCCTCCACTTT
>TRBJ1-3|-|15|TRBV5-5|once
CASSWSDSSGNTIYF
TGTGCCAGCAGCTGGTCCGACAGCTCTGGAAACACCATATATTTT
>TRBJ2-2|-|16|TRBV10-2|-
CASSPSFGGASGELFF
TGCGCCAGCAGTCCCTCGTTTGGGGGGGCTTCCGGGGAGCTGTTTTTT
>TRBJ2-1|-|15|TRBV14|-
CASSPSGGSGNEQFF
TGTGCCAGCAGCCCTTCCGGGGGCTCGGGCAATGAGCAGTTCTTC
>TRBJ2-7|TRBD2|16|TRBV19|-
CASSFSGRAGSYEQYF
TGTGCCAGTAGTTTCAGCGGGAGGGCCGGCTCCTACGAGCAGTACTTC
>TRBJ2-7|TRBD2|14|TRBV5-1|-
CASSFSSGGYEQYF
TGCGCCAGCAGCTTTTCTAGCGGGGGCTACGAGCAGTACTTC
>TRBJ1-1|TRBD1|13|TRBV6-5|-
CASRTGGNTEAFF
TGTGCCAGCAGGACAGGGGGAAACACTGAAGCTTTCTTT
>TRBJ1-2|-|15|TRBV15|few
CATSRGGTVNYGYTF
TGTGCCACCAGCAGGGGTGGGACCGTAAACTATGGCTACACCTTC
>TRBJ1-1|-|12|TRBV2|-
CASRSDHGEAFF
TGTGCCAGCAGATCAGACCACGGTGAAGCTTTCTTT
>TRBJ1-2|-|12|TRBV30|-
CAWSLGAGGYTF
TGTGCCTGGAGTCTCGGGGCGGGAGGCTACACCTTC
>TRBJ1-4|-|18|TRBV10-1|-
CASSGEGADLDRNEKLFF
TGCGCCAGCTCGGGCGAAGGGGCTGATTTGGATCGAAATGAAAAACTGTTTTTT
>TRBJ1-5|-|12|TRBV6-1|-
CASSEWGGPQHF
TGTGCCAGCAGTGAATGGGGAGGGCCCCAGCATTTT
>TRBJ1-2|-|13|TRBV6-5|-
CASRADRNYGYTF
TGTGCCAGCAGAGCGGACAGAAACTATGGCTACACCTTC
>TRBJ1-1|-|15|TRBV20-1|-
CSASSFREGDTEAFF
TGCAGTGCTAGTTCCTTCCGGGAGGGAGACACTGAAGCTTTCTTT
>TRBJ1-1|-|13|TRBV7-6|-
CASSHTPDAEAFF
TGTGCCAGCAGCCATACCCCAGACGCTGAAGCTTTCTTT
>TRBJ1-2|-|13|TRBV29-1|once
CSVDATEGGGRTF
TGCAGCGTTGACGCGACAGAAGGAGGGGGGCGAACCTTC